The 17 T cell receptor beta chains listed next were all sequenced from one sample in a study of shared clonotypes between healthy human individuals. Some clones are missing from TCRdb's copy, which holds only in-frame ones; the method was immunoSEQ multiplex PCR. Of fewer than 400,000 clones in the sample, 74% were seen once. The material sequenced was memory CD4+ T cells sorted from blood. Documented subset: CD45RA-negative fraction. These receptors came from a man aged 30 to 45 in good health.

J is TRBJ2-1 and V is TRBV7-9; TRBD2 matches 7 bases. The CDR3 runs 15 residues. Germline loops: CDR1 SEHNR, CDR2 FQNEAQ (reference sequence). V trimming: 4 bases; J trimming: 2 bases; junction bases outside the gene matches: 5. The CDR3 sequence: CASSSLAVTYNEQFF. The CDR3 DNA is TGTGCCAGCAGCTCCCTAGCGGTTACCTACAATGAGCAGTTCTTC.

For this clone: One end of the junction varies from germline; a read error may be responsible. The chain uses TRBV7-7 and TRBJ2-2; the D gene is possibly TRBD2 (6 bases). Per the germline V gene, CDR1 is SSHAT and CDR2 is FNYEAQ (reference sequence). The CDR3 has 15 residues. In DNA form, the CDR3 reads TGTGCTAGCAGCCGAGGGGAGACGCGGGGCGGGGAGCTGTTTTTT. It specifies CASSRGETRGGELFF.

CDR3 in amino acids: CAISESTMAGNTIYF. For the CDR3, the DNA is TGTGCCATCAGTGAGTCGACGATGGCGGGAAACACCATATATTTT. V usage is TRBV10-3 and J usage is TRBJ1-3; D gene unclear. Trimming left V 0 bases short and J 4 bases short, with 10 bases between. The CDR3 consists of 15 residues. The germline V gene has CDR1 ENHRY and CDR2 SYGVKD.

This sequence joins TRBV19 and TRBJ1-5, with D uncertain. Trimming pared 3 bases from V and 3 bases from J, leaving 12 bases between. Germline V gives CDR1 LNHDA, CDR2 SQIVND (reference sequence). This CDR3 contains 15 residues. The CDR3 spells CASSIEHRFNQPQHF. The CDR3 DNA follows: TGTGCCAGTAGTATCGAACACAGATTCAATCAGCCCCAGCATTTT.

This chain joins TRBV7-6 and TRBJ2-3; tentative D call: TRBD2 (6 bases). Germline V gene data show CDR1 as SGHVS and CDR2 as FNYEAQ. Trimming left V 5 bases short and J 2 bases short, with 17 bases between. CDR3 size: 16 residues. The CDR3 loop reads CASSRGTPALTDTQYF. DNA for the CDR3: TGTGCCAGCAGCCGCGGGACCCCGGCTCTCACAGATACGCAGTATTTT.

This rearrangement joins TRBV10-2 to TRBJ2-7; D is ambiguous. CDR3 size: 16 residues. V was trimmed by 1 base and J by 3 bases, leaving 16 bases between them. The germline gives CDR1 WSHSY, CDR2 SAAADI. The CDR3 DNA sequence: TGCGCCAGCAGTGAGTACCAGTCCAAGAGTGGCTACGAGCAGTACTTC. It yields the protein CASSEYQSKSGYEQYF.

This clone was counted only a few times. The chain employs TRBV5-7 and TRBJ2-5, with 9 bases identical to TRBD2. The DNA end is more similar to TRBJ2-7, so the J call may be wrong. TRBV5-7 is labeled an ORF, and its function is uncertain. The CDR3 spans 16 residues. For the CDR3, the DNA is TGTGCCAGCAGCTTGGCCAGCGGGAGGCCCCCCTACGAGCAGTACTTC. Its translation: CASSLASGRPPYEQYF.

The rearrangement joins TRBV6-6 to TRBJ1-1; tentatively, D is TRBD1 (5 bases). Trimming took 6 bases from V and 0 from J, leaving 11 bases between them. The CDR3 length is 14 residues. The germline CDR1 and CDR2 sequences are MNHNY and SVGAGI (reference sequence). This CDR3 is CASRQGYMNTEAFF. In DNA form, the CDR3 reads TGTGCCAGCAGGCAGGGTTATATGAACACTGAAGCTTTCTTT.

This clone appeared many times. At the DNA level, this CDR3 is encoded by other sequences in the same sample as well. The chain links TRBV29-1 to TRBJ1-5, with unresolved D. CDR1 is SQVTM and CDR2 is ANQGSEA in the germline V gene. This CDR3 spans 15 amino acids. V was shortened by 4 bases and J by 2 bases, with 15 bases between the two germline ends. The CDR3 bases are TGCAGCGTTGCAGATGGTTTCCTGGGCAATCAGCCCCAGCATTTT. Encoded protein: CSVADGFLGNQPQHF.

The V gene is TRBV6-6, the J gene TRBJ1-2; perhaps TRBD1 as D (5 bases). Germline loops: CDR1 MNHNY, CDR2 SVGAGI (reference sequence). Trimming took off 6 bases at V and 5 bases at J, with 13 bases between the two ends. The CDR3 sequence is 13 residues long. In nucleotides, the CDR3 is TGTGCCAGCAGGCCCGGGGCTACTTATGGCTACACCTTC. It is translated as CASRPGATYGYTF.

The chain carries TRBV19 and TRBJ2-3; 9 bases match TRBD1. V lost 4 bases to trimming and J lost 7 bases; unmatched junction nucleotides: 9. Germline V gene sequence: CDR1 LNHDA, CDR2 SQIVND (reference sequence). The CDR3 extends over 15 amino acids. CDR3 amino acids: CASSSPGTGTYTQYF. CDR3 nucleotides: TGTGCCAGTAGTAGTCCTGGGACAGGGACATATACGCAGTATTTT.

V gene TRBV28 combines with J gene TRBJ1-2; weak D call: TRBD1 (6 bases). Germline V CDR1 and CDR2: MDHEN, SYDVKM. The CDR3 spans 13 residues. The germline V and J ends were trimmed by 5 bases and 7 bases, with 14 bases remaining between them. Written as DNA, the CDR3 is TGTGCCAGCAGTACGCATCCAGGGGCTGGCTACACCTTC. This translates into CASSTHPGAGYTF.

The rearrangement uses TRBV5-1 and TRBJ2-1, with D perhaps assigned TRBD1 or TRBD2 (5 bases each). The V gene lost 4 bases and the J gene lost 9 bases, with 11 bases spanning the gap. Germline-derived CDR1 and CDR2 are SGHRS and YFSETQ. This CDR3 has 12 amino acids. CDR3 sequence: CASSVGAGEQFF. The CDR3 nucleotides read TGCGCCAGCAGCGTCGGGGCGGGTGAGCAGTTCTTC.

The chain joins TRBV5-1 to TRBJ2-3; TRBD2 might be the D (6 bases). The CDR3 has 17 amino acids. V was cut by 0 bases and J by 0 bases, with 14 bases left in between. Per the germline V gene, CDR1 is SGHRS and CDR2 is YFSETQ. The CDR3 DNA is TGCGCCAGCAGCTTGGAACCTCCGGGAGCTAGCACAGATACGCAGTATTTT. Its protein is CASSLEPPGASTDTQYF.

This chain joins TRBV15 and TRBJ1-3; D may be TRBD1 (5 bases). V lost 5 bases and J 4 bases, leaving 12 bases between the germline ends. Germline CDR1 LNHNV, CDR2 YYDKDF (reference sequence). CDR3 length equals 14 residues. CDR3 nucleotides: TGTGCCACCAGCCGGGGGGACCTAGGAAACACCATATATTTT. Its protein product is CATSRGDLGNTIYF.

This chain connects TRBV5-6 to TRBJ2-3; D is unclear. From germline, CDR1 is SGHDT and CDR2 YYEEEE. V lost 0 bases to trimming and J lost 2 bases, with 7 bases between them. The CDR3 loop spans 14 amino acids. The CDR3 nucleotides read TGTGCCAGCAGCTTGGATACTTTCACAGATACGCAGTATTTT. Encoded protein: CASSLDTFTDTQYF.

The J gene is TRBJ1-4, the V gene TRBV11-2, with unresolved D. The CDR3 is 15 amino acids. The germline V and J ends were trimmed by 1 base and 7 bases, with 13 bases remaining between them. Per germline, CDR1 SGHAT and CDR2 FQNNGV. The CDR3 DNA follows: TGTGCCAGCAGCTTAGGGGGAGGGCCGTTTGAAAAACTGTTTTTT. This codes for CASSLGGGPFEKLFF. Using reference TRBV11-2 and TRBJ1-4 for the parts outside the CDR3, the full variable domain is EAGVAQSPRYKIIEKRQSVAFWCNPISGHATLYWYQQILGQGPKLLIQFQNNGVVDDSQLPKDRFSAERLKGVDSTLKIQPAKLEDSAVYLCASSLGGGPFEKLFFGSGTQLSVL.